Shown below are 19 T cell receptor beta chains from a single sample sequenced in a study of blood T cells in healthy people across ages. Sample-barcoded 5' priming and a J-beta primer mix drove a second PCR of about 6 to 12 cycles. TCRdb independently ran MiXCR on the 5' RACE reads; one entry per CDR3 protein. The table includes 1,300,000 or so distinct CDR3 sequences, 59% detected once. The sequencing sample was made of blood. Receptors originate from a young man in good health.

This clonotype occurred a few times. The CDR3 here is CASSRDRVGGYTF. Written as DNA, the CDR3 is TGTGCCAGCAGCCGAGACAGGGTGGGTGGCTACACCTTC. The chain combines TRBV7-9 with TRBJ1-2; 7 positions agree with TRBD1. CDR1 and CDR2 from the germline V gene are SEHNR and FQNEAQ (reference sequence). Trimming removed 5 bases from V and 7 bases from J; junction bases left unmatched: 7. The CDR3 is 13 amino acids.

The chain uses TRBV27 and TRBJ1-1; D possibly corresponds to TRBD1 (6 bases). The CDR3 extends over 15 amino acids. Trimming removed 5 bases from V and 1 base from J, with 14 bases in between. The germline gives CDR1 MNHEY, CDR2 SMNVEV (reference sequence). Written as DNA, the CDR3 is TGTGCCAGCAGTGAGAACAGGGATGGGAACACTGAAGCTTTCTTT. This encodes CASSENRDGNTEAFF.

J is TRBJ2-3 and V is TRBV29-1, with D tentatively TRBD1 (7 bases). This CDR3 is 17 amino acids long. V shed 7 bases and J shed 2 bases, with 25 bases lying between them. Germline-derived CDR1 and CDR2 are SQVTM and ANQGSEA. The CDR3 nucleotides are TGCAGCGCCGAGGGGGGTTTCGAGGGGGCTCACACAGATACGCAGTATTTT. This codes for CSAEGGFEGAHTDTQYF.

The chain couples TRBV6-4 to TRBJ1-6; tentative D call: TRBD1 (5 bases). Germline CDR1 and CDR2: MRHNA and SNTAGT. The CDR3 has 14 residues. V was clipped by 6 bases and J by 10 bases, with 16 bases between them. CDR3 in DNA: TGTGCCAGCAGCGGTGATGGGGGGGGATCACCCCTCCACTTT. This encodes CASSGDGGGSPLHF.

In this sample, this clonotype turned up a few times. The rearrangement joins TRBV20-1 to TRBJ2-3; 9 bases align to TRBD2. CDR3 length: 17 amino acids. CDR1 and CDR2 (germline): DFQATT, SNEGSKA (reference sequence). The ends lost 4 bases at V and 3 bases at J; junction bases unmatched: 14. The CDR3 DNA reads TGCAGTGCTATGGGGACTAGCCAACTCGGGTTGACAGATACGCAGTATTTT. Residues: CSAMGTSQLGLTDTQYF.

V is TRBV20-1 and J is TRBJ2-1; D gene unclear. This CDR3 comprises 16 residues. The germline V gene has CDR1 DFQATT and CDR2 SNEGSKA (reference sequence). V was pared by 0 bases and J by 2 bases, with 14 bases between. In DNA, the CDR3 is TGCAGTGCTAGAGATGATGGGCAGCTTCCCTACAATGAGCAGTTCTTC. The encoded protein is CSARDDGQLPYNEQFF.

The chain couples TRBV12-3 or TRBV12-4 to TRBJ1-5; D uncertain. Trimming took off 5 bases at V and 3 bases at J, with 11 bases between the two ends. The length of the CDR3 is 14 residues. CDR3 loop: CASSASSLNQPQHF. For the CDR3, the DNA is TGTGCCAGCAGTGCAAGTTCACTCAATCAGCCCCAGCATTTT.

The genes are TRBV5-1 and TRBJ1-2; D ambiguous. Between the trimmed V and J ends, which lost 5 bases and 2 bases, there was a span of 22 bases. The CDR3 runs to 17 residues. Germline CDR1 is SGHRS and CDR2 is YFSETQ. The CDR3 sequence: CASSGEKFSIRNYGYTF. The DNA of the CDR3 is TGCGCCAGCAGTGGGGAGAAATTCTCAATTAGGAACTATGGCTACACCTTC. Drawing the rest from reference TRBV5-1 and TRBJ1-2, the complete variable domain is KAGVTQTPRYLIKTRGQQVTLSCSPISGHRSVSWYQQTPGQGLQFLFEYFSETQRNKGNFPGRFSGRQFSNSRSEMNVSTLELGDSALYLCASSGEKFSIRNYGYTFGSGTRLTVV.

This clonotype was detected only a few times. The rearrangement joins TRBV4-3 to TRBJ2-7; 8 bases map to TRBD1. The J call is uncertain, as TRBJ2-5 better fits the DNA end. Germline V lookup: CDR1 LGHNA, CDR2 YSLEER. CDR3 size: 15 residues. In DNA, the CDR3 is TGCGCCAGCAGCCAAGATTCAGGGGGCTCTCAGACCCAGTACTTC. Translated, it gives CASSQDSGGSQTQYF.

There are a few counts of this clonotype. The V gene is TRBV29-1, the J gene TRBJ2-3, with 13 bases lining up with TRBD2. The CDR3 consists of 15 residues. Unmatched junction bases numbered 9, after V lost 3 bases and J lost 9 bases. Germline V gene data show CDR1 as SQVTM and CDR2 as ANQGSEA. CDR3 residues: CSVDTSGGAEGTQYF. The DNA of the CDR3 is TGCAGCGTTGATACTAGCGGGGGGGCGGAGGGAACGCAGTATTTT.

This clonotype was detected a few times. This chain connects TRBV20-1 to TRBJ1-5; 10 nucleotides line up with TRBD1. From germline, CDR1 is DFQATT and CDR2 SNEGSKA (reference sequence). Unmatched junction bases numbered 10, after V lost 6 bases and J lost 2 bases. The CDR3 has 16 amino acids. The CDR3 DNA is TGCAGTGCGCTGGGGACAGGGGAGGTAGGCAATCAGCCCCAGCATTTT. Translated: CSALGTGEVGNQPQHF.

The CDR3 DNA reads TGCGCCAGCAGCCAAGGACAGTATCACAATCAGCCCCAGCATTTT. This sequence encodes CASSQGQYHNQPQHF. The rearrangement uses TRBV4-1 and TRBJ1-5, with a weak D call TRBD1 (5 bases). V was trimmed by 1 base and J by 3 bases, leaving 10 bases between them. The germline V gene has CDR1 MGHRA and CDR2 YSYEKL. The CDR3 covers 15 residues.

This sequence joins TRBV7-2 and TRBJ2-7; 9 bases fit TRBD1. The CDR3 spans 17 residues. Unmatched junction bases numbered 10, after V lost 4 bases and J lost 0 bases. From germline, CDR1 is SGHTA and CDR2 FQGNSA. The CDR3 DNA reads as TGTGCCAGCAGCTCTACTGGGACAGGGCTTAGCTCCTACGAGCAGTACTTC. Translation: CASSSTGTGLSSYEQYF. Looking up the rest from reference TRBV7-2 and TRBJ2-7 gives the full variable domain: GAGVSQSPSNKVTEKGKDVELRCDPISGHTALYWYRQSLGQGLEFLIYFQGNSAPDKSGLPSDRFSAERTGGSVSTLTIQRTQQEDSAVYLCASSSTGTGLSSYEQYFGPGTRLTVT.

CDR3 region: CASSSVPAGANVLTF. CDR3 bases: TGCGCCAGCAGCTCCGTCCCGGCTGGGGCCAACGTCCTGACTTTC. V and J are TRBV5-1 and TRBJ2-6; no firm D call. The V end was cut by 3 bases, the J end by 2 bases, with 9 bases between. The germline V gene encodes CDR1 SGHRS and CDR2 YFSETQ. The CDR3 runs 15 residues.

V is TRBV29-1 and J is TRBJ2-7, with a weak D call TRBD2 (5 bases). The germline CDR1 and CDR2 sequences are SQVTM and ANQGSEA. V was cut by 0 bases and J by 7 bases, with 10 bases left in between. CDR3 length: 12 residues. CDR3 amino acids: CSVEDGWREQYF. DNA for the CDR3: TGCAGCGTTGAAGACGGCTGGAGGGAGCAGTACTTC.

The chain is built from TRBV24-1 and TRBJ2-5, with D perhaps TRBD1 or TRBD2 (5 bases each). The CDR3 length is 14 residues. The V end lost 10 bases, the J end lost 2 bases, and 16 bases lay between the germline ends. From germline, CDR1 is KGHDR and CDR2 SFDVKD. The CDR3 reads CATRGVELQETQYF. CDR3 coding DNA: TGTGCCACGAGGGGAGTTGAACTACAAGAGACCCAGTACTTC.

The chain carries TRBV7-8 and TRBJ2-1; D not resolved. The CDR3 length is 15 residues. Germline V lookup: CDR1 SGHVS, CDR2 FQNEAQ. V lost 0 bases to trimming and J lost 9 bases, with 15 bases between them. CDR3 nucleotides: TGTGCCAGCAGCTTAGCAGGGCCCAGAACCGGTGAGCAGTTCTTC. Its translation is CASSLAGPRTGEQFF.

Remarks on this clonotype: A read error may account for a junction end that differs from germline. CDR3 in DNA: TGTGCCAGCAGTGTAAGCGGGAGCTGGGCGCAGTACTTT. Translation gives CASSVSGSWAQYF. The genes are TRBV12-3 or TRBV12-4 and TRBJ2-7; 8 bases are shared with TRBD2. The CDR3 has 13 residues.

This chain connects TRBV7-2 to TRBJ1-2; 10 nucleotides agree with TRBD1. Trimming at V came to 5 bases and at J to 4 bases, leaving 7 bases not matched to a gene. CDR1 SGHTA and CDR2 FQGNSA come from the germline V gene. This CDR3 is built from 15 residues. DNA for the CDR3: TGTGCCAGCAGCGCTCGGACAGGGGGGACCTATGGCTACACCTTC. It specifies CASSARTGGTYGYTF.